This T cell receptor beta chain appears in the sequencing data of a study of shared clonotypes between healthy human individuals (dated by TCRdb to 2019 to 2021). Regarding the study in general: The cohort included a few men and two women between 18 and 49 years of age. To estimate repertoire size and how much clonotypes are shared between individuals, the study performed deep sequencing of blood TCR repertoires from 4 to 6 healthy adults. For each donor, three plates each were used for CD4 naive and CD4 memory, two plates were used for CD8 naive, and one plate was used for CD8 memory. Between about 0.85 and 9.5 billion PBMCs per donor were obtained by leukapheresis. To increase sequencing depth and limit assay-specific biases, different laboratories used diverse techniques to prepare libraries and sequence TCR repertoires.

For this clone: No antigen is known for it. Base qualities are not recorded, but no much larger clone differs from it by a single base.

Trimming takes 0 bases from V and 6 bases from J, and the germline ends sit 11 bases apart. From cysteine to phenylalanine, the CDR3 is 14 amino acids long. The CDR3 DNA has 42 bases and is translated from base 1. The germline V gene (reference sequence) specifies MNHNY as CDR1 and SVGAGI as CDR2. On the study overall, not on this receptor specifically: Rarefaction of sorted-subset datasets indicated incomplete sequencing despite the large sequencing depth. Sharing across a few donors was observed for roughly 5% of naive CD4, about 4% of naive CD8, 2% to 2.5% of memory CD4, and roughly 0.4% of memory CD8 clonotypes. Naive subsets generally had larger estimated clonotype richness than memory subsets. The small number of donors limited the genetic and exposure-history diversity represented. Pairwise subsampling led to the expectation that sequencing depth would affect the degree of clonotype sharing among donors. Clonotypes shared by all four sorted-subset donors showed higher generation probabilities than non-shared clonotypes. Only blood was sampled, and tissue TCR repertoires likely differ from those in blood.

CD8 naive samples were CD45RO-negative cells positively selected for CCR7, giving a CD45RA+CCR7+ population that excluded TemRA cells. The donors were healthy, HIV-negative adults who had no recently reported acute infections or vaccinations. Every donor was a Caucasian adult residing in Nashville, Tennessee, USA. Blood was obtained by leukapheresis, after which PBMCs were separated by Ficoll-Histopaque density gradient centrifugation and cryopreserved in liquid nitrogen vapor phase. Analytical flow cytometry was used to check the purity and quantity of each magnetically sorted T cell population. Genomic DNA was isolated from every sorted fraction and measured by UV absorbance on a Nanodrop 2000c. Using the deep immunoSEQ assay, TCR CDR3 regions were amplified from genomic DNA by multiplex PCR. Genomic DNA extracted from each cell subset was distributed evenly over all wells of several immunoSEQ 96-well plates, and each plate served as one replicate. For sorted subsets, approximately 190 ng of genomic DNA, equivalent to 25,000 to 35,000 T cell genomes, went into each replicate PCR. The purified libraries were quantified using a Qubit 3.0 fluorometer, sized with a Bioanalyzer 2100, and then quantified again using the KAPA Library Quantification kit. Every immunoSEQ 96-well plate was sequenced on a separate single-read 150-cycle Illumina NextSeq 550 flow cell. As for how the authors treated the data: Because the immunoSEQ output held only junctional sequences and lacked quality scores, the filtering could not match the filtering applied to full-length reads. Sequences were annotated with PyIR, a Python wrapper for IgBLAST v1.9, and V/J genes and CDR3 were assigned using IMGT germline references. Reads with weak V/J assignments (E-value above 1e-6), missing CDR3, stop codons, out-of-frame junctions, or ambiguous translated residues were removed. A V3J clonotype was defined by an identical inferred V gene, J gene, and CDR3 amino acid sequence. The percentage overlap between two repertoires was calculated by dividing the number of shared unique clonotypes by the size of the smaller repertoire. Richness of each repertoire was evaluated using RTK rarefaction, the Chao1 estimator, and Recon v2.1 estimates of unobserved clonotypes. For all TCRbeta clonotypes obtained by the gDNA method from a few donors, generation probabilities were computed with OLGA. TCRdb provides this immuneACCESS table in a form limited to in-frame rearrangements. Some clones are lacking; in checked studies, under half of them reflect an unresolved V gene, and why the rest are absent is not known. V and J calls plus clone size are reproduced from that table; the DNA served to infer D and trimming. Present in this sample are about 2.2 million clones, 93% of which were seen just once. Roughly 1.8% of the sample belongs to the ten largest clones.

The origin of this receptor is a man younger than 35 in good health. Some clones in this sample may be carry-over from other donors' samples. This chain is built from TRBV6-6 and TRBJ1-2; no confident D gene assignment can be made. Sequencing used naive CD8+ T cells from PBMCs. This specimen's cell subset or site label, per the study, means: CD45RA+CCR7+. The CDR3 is CASSYSRAKDGYTF. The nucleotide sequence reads TGTGCCAGCAGTTACTCGCGGGCGAAAGATGGCTACACCTTC.